The entry below describes one T cell receptor beta chain. No cognate antigen has been identified for it. No base quality values were provided; no much bigger clone lies one nucleotide off. The data were obtained in a study of cytomegalovirus exposure and HLA in healthy donors (dated by TCRdb to about 2017). Notes on the research overall: According to a later analysis, the roughly 130 validation repertoires were produced on the same platform as the approximately 690 repertoires of the first cohort. The study aimed to test whether signatures of past pathogen exposure could be identified by cataloging public T cell receptors. A separate validation cohort of over 95 different subjects was used in addition to the roughly 620-subject first cohort. High-throughput TCR immunosequencing, statistical association of individual TCRs with disease status, and machine learning were combined to predict cytomegalovirus infection status.

Results and caveats for the whole study, not just this receptor: The classifier was reported to diagnose cytomegalovirus status with high specificity and sensitivity in both the original and validation cohorts. In the study, around 160 TCR beta chains were listed as associated with cytomegalovirus. Of the cluster scores, 94% were above 0 in a later analysis, which found that TCRs clustered in the first cohort also tended to co-occur in the 120 validation repertoires. It was suggested by the authors that the approach could potentially be generalized to other disease states and immunological phenotypes. A few of the identified cytomegalovirus-associated TCR beta chains were confirmed in vitro to be specific for cytomegalovirus antigens. Most TCR sequences were observed very rarely across donors, whereas some public TCRs were present in many individuals. A later analysis had no HLA typing for the validation cohort, so co-occurrence there was scored across all 130 or so repertoires.

Library method: the immunoSEQ multiplex PCR assay. The study's own analysis went as follows. To diagnose cytomegalovirus status from the catalog of TCR beta chain sequences, a statistical classification framework was built. TCRdb took this table from immuneACCESS and kept in-frame rearrangements with V and J called. Such tables lack part of the clones; where checked against another copy, unresolved V genes explain under half of the gap, and the rest is unexplained. V and J calls and clone size come straight from that table; D and trimming were deduced from the DNA. The sample table records approximately 39,000 clones; 85% to 95% of these occur just once. The top ten clonotypes cover approximately 3.2% of the sample. Donors formed part of the validation cohort, which comprised some 120 subjects and was distinct from the first cohort of some 700 subjects. From the cysteine up to the phenylalanine, the CDR3 has a length of 12 residues. The only DNA kept is the CDR3, 36 bases in frame from the first base. Reading the germline V gene (reference sequence) gives CDR1 GTSNPN and CDR2 SVGIG. V loses 2 bases, J loses 3 bases, and the germline ends lie 7 bases apart.

Sequenced material: PBMCs. The sequence derives from a man aged 18 to 30 in good health and CMV-seronegative. The chain links TRBV30 with TRBJ1-2, with no confidently assigned D gene. The sequence in DNA is TGTGCCTGGAGTCTGGGAGACTATGGCTACACCTTC. The encoded protein is CAWSLGDYGYTF. Here the CDR3 is joined to the reference TRBV30 and TRBJ1-2 genes, and the full variable domain is: SQTIHQWPATLVQPVGSPLSLECTVEGTSNPNLYWYRQAAGRGLQLLFYSVGIGQISSEVPQNLSASRPQDRQFILSSKKLLLSDSGFYLCAWSLGDYGYTFGSGTRLTVV.